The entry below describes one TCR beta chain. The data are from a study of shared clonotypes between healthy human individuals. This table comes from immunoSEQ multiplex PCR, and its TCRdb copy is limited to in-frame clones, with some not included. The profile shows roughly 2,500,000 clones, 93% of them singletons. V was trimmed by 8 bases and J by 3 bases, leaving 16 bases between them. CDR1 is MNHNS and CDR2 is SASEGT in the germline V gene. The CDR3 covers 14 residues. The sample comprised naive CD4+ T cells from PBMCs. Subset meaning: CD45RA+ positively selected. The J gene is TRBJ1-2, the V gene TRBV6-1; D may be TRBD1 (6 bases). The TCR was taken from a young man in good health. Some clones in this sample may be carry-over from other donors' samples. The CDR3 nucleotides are TGTGCCAGCGGGCTCCAGGGGACGGACTATGGCTACACCTTC. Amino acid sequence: CASGLQGTDYGYTF.